These 13 T cell receptor beta chains share one sample of origin, sequenced in a study of beta chain features in type 1 diabetes. Investigators reverse transcribed all isolated RNA, so they sequenced expressed TCRB transcripts. The repertoire was sequenced with immunoSEQ multiplex PCR; TCRdb's copy has only in-frame clones and lacks some. The sample gives around 500,000 clones, roughly 11% of which show up once; about 0.045% is in the top ten. The material sequenced was naive CD4+ T cells from blood. The receptors here all came from a woman in her late teens or twenties in good health.

This clone was seen only a few times. This sequence joins TRBV4-3 and TRBJ2-3; D call uncertain. V gave up 0 bases and J gave up 10 bases, with 11 bases separating them. This CDR3 comprises 13 residues. Germline assignment: CDR1 LGHNA and CDR2 YSLEER. The CDR3 loop reads CASSQEAPGSQYF. The CDR3 bases are TGCGCCAGCAGCCAAGAGGCTCCCGGCTCGCAGTATTTT.

The sample holds a few counts of this clone. V usage is TRBV4-2 and J usage is TRBJ2-1; tentatively, D is TRBD2 (6 bases). In germline, CDR1 is LGHNA, CDR2 YNFKEQ. The CDR3 has 19 residues. Trimming stripped 6 bases from V and 0 bases from J, with 24 bases between. The CDR3 spells CASRYDAGTSQDSYNEQFF. In nucleotides, the CDR3 is TGTGCCAGCAGATACGATGCCGGGACTTCCCAAGACTCCTACAATGAGCAGTTCTTC.

This clone was picked up a small number of times. V gene TRBV7-9 combines with J gene TRBJ1-5; 7 bases line up with TRBD1. The CDR3 is 14 residues long. Germline lookup yields CDR1 SEHNR and CDR2 FQNEAQ (reference sequence). V dropped 5 bases and J dropped 3; count of bases not matched to a gene: 4. Written as DNA, the CDR3 is TGTGCCAGCAGCGTGGGGACAGCCAATCAGCCCCAGCATTTT. This encodes CASSVGTANQPQHF.

The sample holds a few counts of this clone. This chain uses TRBV10-3 with TRBJ1-2; TRBD1 aligns across 9 bases. This CDR3 region has 14 residues. V shed 6 bases, J shed 0 bases, and the junction held 2 bases outside the gene matches. The germline CDR1 and CDR2 sequences are ENHRY and SYGVKD. The CDR3 DNA sequence: TGTGCCATCAGAGGGACAGGGACTAACTATGGCTACACCTTC. This gives the protein CAIRGTGTNYGYTF.

A few counts support this clone. V usage is TRBV14 and J usage is TRBJ2-7; 8 bases align to TRBD1. CDR3 length equals 15 residues. V trimming: 4 bases; J trimming: 3 bases; junction bases outside the gene matches: 8. CDR1 and CDR2 (germline): SGHDN, FVKESK. Written as DNA, the CDR3 is TGTGCCAGCAGCCCCCTCAGGACAGGGAACTACGAGCAGTACTTC. This encodes CASSPLRTGNYEQYF.

This rearrangement joins TRBV7-2 to TRBJ2-5, with a tentative D call TRBD2 (6 bases). The CDR3 consists of 15 residues. With 2 bases removed from V and 0 bases from J, the gap between germline ends came to 10 bases. The germline V gene has CDR1 SGHTA and CDR2 FQGNSA. CDR3 region: CASSLFRDYQETQYF. The CDR3 DNA sequence: TGTGCCAGCAGCTTATTCAGGGACTACCAAGAGACCCAGTACTTC.

This chain joins TRBV15 and TRBJ2-1, with 11 bases lining up with TRBD2. The germline V gene encodes CDR1 LNHNV and CDR2 YYDKDF (reference sequence). Losses at the gene ends were 3 bases for V and 4 bases for J; bases not matched to a gene: 2. This CDR3 spans 15 amino acids. CDR3 region: CATSSRTSGYNEQFF. The CDR3 region has the DNA TGTGCCACCAGCAGCCGGACTAGCGGGTACAATGAGCAGTTCTTC. The full variable domain, in which reference TRBV15 and TRBJ2-1 provide the parts outside the CDR3, is DAMVIQNPRYQVTQFGKPVTLSCSQTLNHNVMYWYQQKSSQAPKLLFHYYDKDFNNEADTPDNFQSRRPNTSFCFLDIRSPGLGDTAMYLCATSSRTSGYNEQFFGPGTRLTVL.

This chain connects TRBV4-1 to TRBJ2-6, with a weak D call TRBD1 (6 bases). Germline CDR1 is MGHRA and CDR2 is YSYEKL. The CDR3 length is 14 residues. Trimming removed 4 bases at V and 8 bases at J, with 12 bases between. Here the CDR3 DNA reads TGCGCCAGCAGCCGTCGGCAGGGGCCCAACGTCCTGACTTTC. Its protein product is CASSRRQGPNVLTF.

This chain links TRBV18 with TRBJ2-7; the D is unclear. V was shortened by 4 bases and J by 0 bases, with 7 bases between the two germline ends. Germline V gene data show CDR1 as KGHSH and CDR2 as LQKENI. The CDR3 has 13 amino acids. As DNA, the CDR3 is TGTGCCAGCTCACAGGTGATCTCCTACGAGCAGTACTTC. Translated: CASSQVISYEQYF.

This clone was counted between two and nine times. The chain recombines TRBV7-2 with TRBJ2-3, with TRBD1 as a possible D gene (5 bases). The V end was cut by 7 bases, the J end by 0 bases, with 11 bases between. The CDR3 covers 14 residues. CDR1 is SGHTA and CDR2 is FQGNSA in the germline V gene. The CDR3 DNA reads as TGTGCCAGCAAGGGGCGGCCTAGCACAGATACGCAGTATTTT. It specifies CASKGRPSTDTQYF. Variable domain in full (rest from reference TRBV7-2 and TRBJ2-3): GAGVSQSPSNKVTEKGKDVELRCDPISGHTALYWYRQSLGQGLEFLIYFQGNSAPDKSGLPSDRFSAERTGGSVSTLTIQRTQQEDSAVYLCASKGRPSTDTQYFGPGTRLTVL.

The chain is built from TRBV4-2 and TRBJ1-4; D is unclear. This CDR3 is built from 13 residues. V lost 1 base, J lost 5 bases, and 5 bases lay in between. Germline CDR1 LGHNA, CDR2 YNFKEQ. The CDR3 DNA reads as TGTGCCAGCAGCCAAGCCAGAAATGAAAAACTGTTTTTT. Amino acid sequence: CASSQARNEKLFF.

This clone appeared a few times. The J gene is TRBJ1-4, the V gene TRBV6-5; 7 nucleotides align to TRBD1. Trimming cost V 5 bases and J 5 bases; bases outside gene matches: 8. This CDR3 contains 15 residues. CDR1 MNHEY and CDR2 SVGAGI come from the germline V gene. CDR3 loop: CASSNGQVKNEKLFF. The CDR3 DNA reads TGTGCCAGCAGTAACGGACAGGTGAAGAATGAAAAACTGTTTTTT.

This clone was observed a few times. The chain employs TRBV5-1 and TRBJ1-5, with TRBD1 matching over 7 bases. The CDR3 spans 14 residues. V gave up 1 base and J gave up 7 bases; unmatched junction bases: 5. Germline V gene lookup returns CDR1 SGHRS and CDR2 YFSETQ. For the CDR3, the DNA is TGCGCCAGCAGCTTGACGACAGGGAAACAGCCCCAGCATTTT. Translated: CASSLTTGKQPQHF.